These 23 T cell receptor beta chains originate from one sample sequenced in a study of blood T cell repertoires in COVID-19. Sequenced by immunoSEQ multiplex PCR; TCRdb stores in-frame clones only, minus some. Altogether 100,000 to 150,000 clones are present, 78% being singletons, with the ten largest covering 2% to 2.5%. The sample taken for sequencing was peripheral blood. All receptors come from a man aged 65-85 years with acute or convalescent COVID-19.

In this sample, this clone turned up a few times. The chain joins TRBV4-3 to TRBJ2-7; 15 bases match TRBD2. Germline V gives CDR1 LGHNA, CDR2 YSLEER. There are 20 residues in the CDR3. V shed 0 bases, J shed 3 bases, and the junction held 12 bases outside the gene matches. CDR3 in amino acids: CASSQDLTGGLAGGFYEQYF. The CDR3 nucleotides are TGCGCCAGCAGCCAAGATTTAACAGGGGGACTAGCGGGGGGCTTCTACGAGCAGTACTTC.

The V gene is TRBV5-5, the J gene TRBJ2-1; D is possibly TRBD1 (6 bases). The CDR3 consists of 14 residues. V was trimmed by 0 bases and J by 9 bases, leaving 13 bases between them. Germline values: CDR1 SGHKS, CDR2 YYEKEE (reference sequence). This CDR3 reads CASSLEPGGGEQFF. The CDR3 region has the DNA TGTGCCAGCAGCTTGGAACCTGGGGGCGGTGAGCAGTTCTTC.

The chain combines TRBV9 with TRBJ1-1, with 9 positions matching TRBD1. Trimming at V came to 2 bases and at J to 3 bases, leaving 5 bases not matched to a gene. The CDR3 sequence is 15 residues long. Germline CDR1 SGDLS, CDR2 YYNGEE. CDR3 in DNA: TGTGCCAGCAGCGTTTACAGGGGGCAGGACACTGAAGCTTTCTTT. It specifies CASSVYRGQDTEAFF.

The genes are TRBV7-2 and TRBJ1-1; no reliable D call. Germline V CDR1 and CDR2: SGHTA, FQGNSA. The CDR3 has 14 amino acids. V was shortened by 0 bases and J by 6 bases, with 11 bases between the two germline ends. This chain's CDR3 is CASSLAALRPEAFF. CDR3 bases: TGTGCCAGCAGCTTAGCGGCACTAAGGCCTGAAGCTTTCTTT.

CDR3: CASSLVDPAGSGSPLHF. CDR3 sequence (DNA): TGTGCCAGCAGCTTGGTCGACCCGGCAGGGTCAGGTTCACCCCTCCACTTT. V and J are TRBV7-8 and TRBJ1-6, with D perhaps matching TRBD1 (5 bases). V lost 3 bases and J lost 9, with 21 bases in between. This CDR3 spans 17 amino acids. The germline gives CDR1 SGHVS, CDR2 FQNEAQ.

The J gene is TRBJ1-5, the V gene TRBV10-1; D is possibly TRBD1 (6 bases). V was cut by 4 bases and J by 1 base, with 14 bases left in between. Germline loops: CDR1 WNHNN, CDR2 SYGVQD (reference sequence). The CDR3 covers 16 residues. The DNA for the CDR3 is TGCGCCAGCAGTGGGGTACAGGGTATGAGCAATCAGCCCCAGCATTTT. The encoded protein is CASSGVQGMSNQPQHF.

The rearrangement links TRBV11-3 to TRBJ2-7; a possible D gene is TRBD1 (5 bases). The CDR3 covers 12 residues. CDR1 is SGHNT, CDR2 YENEEA, per germline. Trimming took 5 bases from V and 3 from J, leaving 8 bases between them. CDR3 sequence (DNA): TGTGCCAGCAGCAGACAGAACTACGAGCAGTACTTC. It specifies CASSRQNYEQYF.

The J gene is TRBJ2-1, the V gene TRBV12-3 or TRBV12-4; tentative D call: TRBD1 (5 bases). V gave up 5 bases and J gave up 8 bases, with 7 bases separating them. This CDR3 region has 11 residues. CDR3 residues: CASSAGYEQFF. The DNA for the CDR3 is TGTGCCAGCAGTGCAGGGTATGAGCAGTTCTTC.

V is TRBV10-1 and J is TRBJ1-3, with TRBD1 identical over 12 bases. Germline V lookup: CDR1 WNHNN, CDR2 SYGVQD (reference sequence). The ends lost 8 bases at V and 2 bases at J; junction bases unmatched: 13. The CDR3 is 18 residues long. This chain's CDR3 is CASFTGQGAGPTGNTIYF. CDR3 nucleotide sequence: TGCGCCAGCTTTACGGGACAGGGGGCGGGCCCCACTGGAAACACCATATATTTT.

The sample holds one count of this clone. The V and J genes are TRBV6-1 and TRBJ2-2, with unresolved D. Trimming stripped 1 base from V and 0 bases from J, with 3 bases between. Germline CDR1 and CDR2: MNHNS and SASEGT. The CDR3 covers 14 residues. For the CDR3, the DNA is TGTGCCAGCAGTGAAGGCGCGAACACCGGGGAGCTGTTTTTT. It translates to CASSEGANTGELFF.

The V and J genes are TRBV5-1 and TRBJ2-1; 8 bases map to TRBD2. The CDR3 runs to 15 residues. Germline V CDR1 and CDR2: SGHRS, YFSETQ. Germline trimming cut 6 bases from V and 4 bases from J; bases unmatched to any gene: 9. DNA for the CDR3: TGCGCCAGCACTCCCTTGACGGGGGGGTACAATGAGCAGTTCTTC. Its protein product is CASTPLTGGYNEQFF. The whole variable domain, remainder taken from reference TRBV5-1 and TRBJ2-1, is KAGVTQTPRYLIKTRGQQVTLSCSPISGHRSVSWYQQTPGQGLQFLFEYFSETQRNKGNFPGRFSGRQFSNSRSEMNVSTLELGDSALYLCASTPLTGGYNEQFFGPGTRLTVL.

The chain is built from TRBV5-1 and TRBJ1-1; D remains unclear. Trimming removed 3 bases at V and 1 base at J, with 4 bases between. The CDR3 length is 12 residues. Per the germline V gene, CDR1 is SGHRS and CDR2 is YFSETQ. CDR3 nucleotides: TGCGCCAGCAGCTCAGGGAACACTGAAGCTTTCTTT. Its translation: CASSSGNTEAFF.

The chain has TRBV10-3 and TRBJ1-1; D unclear. Germline V CDR1 and CDR2: ENHRY, SYGVKD. V was shortened by 4 bases and J by 6 bases, with 9 bases between the two germline ends. The CDR3 covers 12 residues. The CDR3 bases are TGTGCCATCAGTGGCATAGCAGCTGAAGCTTTCTTT. Amino acid sequence: CAISGIAAEAFF.

The chain combines TRBV4-1 with TRBJ1-5; perhaps TRBD1 as D (5 bases). The CDR3 has 16 amino acids. CDR1 is MGHRA, CDR2 YSYEKL, per germline. Trimming cost V 1 base and J 5 bases, with 15 bases left between them. DNA of the CDR3: TGCGCCAGCAGCCAAGTCGGCCAGGGTTTTGATCAGCCCCAGCATTTT. It encodes CASSQVGQGFDQPQHF.

This rearrangement joins TRBV12-3 or TRBV12-4 to TRBJ2-7, with 10 positions matching TRBD2. With V trimmed by 5 bases and J by 5 bases, 3 bases remained unmatched. The CDR3 totals 13 residues. DNA of the CDR3: TGTGCCAGCAGTAGCGGGGGGGCCGACGAGCAGTACTTC. Translation gives CASSSGGADEQYF.

This chain links TRBV29-1 with TRBJ2-3; 7 positions agree with TRBD2. The V gene's germline CDR1 is SQVTM and CDR2 ANQGSEA. The J segment lost 3 bases and the V segment lost 1 base, leaving 10 bases of the junction unmatched. The CDR3 runs 16 residues. The CDR3, as DNA: TGCAGCGTTGAAGCCGGGACGCCAGCGGGGACAGATACGCAGTATTTT. This codes for CSVEAGTPAGTDTQYF.

This chain uses TRBV14 with TRBJ1-4, with D uncertain. CDR3 length equals 17 residues. With 3 bases removed from V and 7 bases from J, the gap between germline ends came to 21 bases. From germline, CDR1 is SGHDN and CDR2 FVKESK. In nucleotides, the CDR3 is TGTGCCAGCAGCCAGTATCGTGCTCTAATGGGGAGTGAAAAACTGTTTTTT. It is translated as CASSQYRALMGSEKLFF. The variable domain in full, with the rest retrieved from reference TRBV14 and TRBJ1-4, is EAGVTQFPSHSVIEKGQTVTLRCDPISGHDNLYWYRRVMGKEIKFLLHFVKESKQDESGMPNNRFLAERTGGTYSTLKVQPAELEDSGVYFCASSQYRALMGSEKLFFGSGTQLSVL.

The V and J genes are TRBV5-4 and TRBJ1-2; D perhaps matches TRBD1 (6 bases). The germline V gene encodes CDR1 SGHNT and CDR2 YYREEE (reference sequence). This CDR3 has 15 amino acids. V shed 2 bases and J shed 0 bases, with 11 bases lying between them. The DNA of the CDR3 is TGTGCCAGCAGCTTAGGGGGACCGGCTAACTATGGCTACACCTTC. This sequence encodes CASSLGGPANYGYTF.

This chain links TRBV6-1 with TRBJ2-1; the D gene is possibly TRBD1 (6 bases). The CDR3 loop spans 15 amino acids. V lost 2 bases, J lost 0 bases, and 8 bases lay in between. CDR1 and CDR2 (germline): MNHNS, SASEGT. CDR3 coding DNA: TGTGCCAGCAGTGAACAAGGGGGCTCCTACAATGAGCAGTTCTTC. Its translation: CASSEQGGSYNEQFF.

The V gene is TRBV6-5, the J gene TRBJ2-5; D remains ambiguous. Looked up from germline, CDR1 is MNHEY and CDR2 is SVGAGI. The CDR3 has 15 amino acids. The ends were cut back, 0 bases at V and 5 bases at J, with 13 bases in the middle. The CDR3 nucleotides are TGTGCCAGCAGTTACTCAATGGGCAGAGTGGAGACCCAGTACTTC. As protein: CASSYSMGRVETQYF.

V gene TRBV4-1 combines with J gene TRBJ2-7; 7 bases agree with TRBD2. The CDR3 extends over 17 amino acids. Germline CDR1 reads MGHRA; CDR2 reads YSYEKL. V gave up 3 bases and J gave up 0 bases; unmatched junction bases: 11. DNA of the CDR3: TGCGCCAGCAGCCAGGGCGTACTAGCGCTACACTCCTACGAGCAGTACTTC. It codes for CASSQGVLALHSYEQYF.

The chain recombines TRBV5-6 with TRBJ1-2; TRBD1 might be the D (6 bases). Germline CDR1 SGHDT, CDR2 YYEEEE. This CDR3 is 17 amino acids long. V was pared by 5 bases and J by 1 base, with 21 bases between. The CDR3 loop is CASRGTGFLTGNYGYTF. CDR3 in DNA: TGTGCCAGCAGGGGTACAGGGTTTTTGACGGGTAACTATGGCTACACCTTC.

The chain links TRBV27 to TRBJ2-5; TRBD1 matches 8 bases. The DNA end is a closer match to TRBJ2-7, so the J assignment may be wrong. Germline V lookup: CDR1 MNHEY, CDR2 SMNVEV (reference sequence). The CDR3 is made up of 13 amino acids. CDR3 coding DNA: TGTGCCAGCAGCTGGGACAGGAGATACGAGCAGTACTTC. Protein: CASSWDRRYEQYF.